These 27 T cell receptor beta chains came from one sample sequenced in a study of glioma-infiltrating T cells after dendritic cell vaccination. The repertoire was sequenced with immunoSEQ multiplex PCR; TCRdb's copy has only in-frame clones and lacks some. The repertoire holds tens of thousands of clones, with over 75% as singletons. The sequences come from blood, collected before dendritic cell vaccination. The receptors derive from a human donor with glioblastoma.

The chain joins TRBV19 to TRBJ1-2; 8 bases match TRBD1. V was clipped by 6 bases and J by 3 bases; unmatched bases: 12. This CDR3 contains 16 residues. The V gene's germline CDR1 is LNHDA and CDR2 SQIVND (reference sequence). The CDR3 sequence is CASSLILGQVDYGYTF. The CDR3 DNA sequence: TGTGCCAGTAGCCTCATCCTGGGACAGGTTGACTATGGCTACACCTTC.

The rearrangement joins TRBV7-8 to TRBJ1-4; 7 bases line up with TRBD1. The CDR3 spans 12 residues. J was trimmed by 12 bases and V by 5 bases; bases with no gene match: 6. CDR1 and CDR2 (germline): SGHVS, FQNEAQ. The CDR3 is CASSRFDRELFF. Written as DNA, the CDR3 is TGTGCCAGCAGCCGGTTTGACAGGGAACTGTTTTTT.

CDR3 amino acids: CASSVDMGGRAYNEQFF. CDR3 DNA sequence: TGTGCCAGCAGCGTAGATATGGGGGGAAGGGCCTACAATGAGCAGTTCTTC. The rearrangement uses TRBV9 and TRBJ2-1; possible D gene TRBD2, 6 bases. Germline V CDR1 and CDR2: SGDLS, YYNGEE. There are 17 residues in the CDR3. V was clipped by 0 bases and J by 2 bases, with 15 bases between them. Full variable domain (remainder filled in from reference TRBV9 and TRBJ2-1): DSGVTQTPKHLITATGQRVTLRCSPRSGDLSVYWYQQSLDQGLQFLIQYYNGEERAKGNILERFSAQQFPDLHSELNLSSLELGDSALYFCASSVDMGGRAYNEQFFGPGTRLTVL.

The rearrangement uses TRBV6-5 and TRBJ2-7; 14 bases map to TRBD2. CDR1 and CDR2 from the germline V gene are MNHEY and SVGAGI. The CDR3 runs to 15 residues. With V trimmed by 2 bases and J by 5 bases, 2 bases remained unmatched. As DNA, the CDR3 is TGTGCCAGCAGTTACCGGGGACTAGCGGGAGACGAGCAGTACTTC. It translates to CASSYRGLAGDEQYF.

As regards this clone: Distinct nucleotide sequences in the sample also encode this CDR3. The chain carries TRBV30 and TRBJ1-1; no firm D call. V dropped 2 bases and J dropped 11 bases, with 12 bases sitting between them. The CDR3 totals 11 residues. CDR1 GTSNPN and CDR2 SVGIG come from the germline V gene (reference sequence). In DNA form, the CDR3 reads TGTGCCTGGAGTCCGACACGGGAGGCTTTCTTT. Translating it yields CAWSPTREAFF.

The V and J genes are TRBV5-6 and TRBJ1-1; maybe TRBD1 (5 bases). CDR1 SGHDT and CDR2 YYEEEE come from the germline V gene. Trimming cost V 1 base and J 5 bases, with 6 bases left between them. This CDR3 contains 12 residues. CDR3 nucleotides: TGTGCCAGCAGCTTGCGGGGGACTGAAGCTTTCTTT. Translating it yields CASSLRGTEAFF.

This rearrangement joins TRBV5-1 to TRBJ2-7; 11 bases are a match to TRBD1. The trim removed 7 bases at V and 6 bases at J, leaving 9 bases unmatched. This CDR3 has 14 amino acids. From germline, CDR1 is SGHRS and CDR2 YFSETQ. The CDR3: CASRARDRGTEQYF. The CDR3 DNA reads TGCGCCAGCCGAGCCCGGGACAGGGGGACCGAGCAGTACTTC.

The CDR3 nucleotides are TGTGCCAGCAGTAACCCGGAAACAGAGAACTATGGCTACACCTTC. Protein product: CASSNPETENYGYTF. V is TRBV2 and J is TRBJ1-2; D unclear. V lost 5 bases, J lost 2 bases, and 15 bases lay in between. This CDR3 is 15 amino acids long. CDR1 SNHLY and CDR2 FYNNEI come from the germline V gene.

The CDR3 loop reads CASGQGPFHNEQFF. The CDR3 coding sequence is TGTGCCAGCGGACAGGGCCCGTTCCACAATGAGCAGTTCTTC. This chain joins TRBV6-5 and TRBJ2-1, with 8 bases that match TRBD1. The CDR3 sequence is 14 residues long. Germline trimming cut 8 bases from V and 5 bases from J; bases unmatched to any gene: 8. Germline loops: CDR1 MNHEY, CDR2 SVGAGI.

The chain employs TRBV6-4 and TRBJ1-2, with TRBD1 matching over 7 bases. J lost 2 bases, V lost 7 bases, and 10 bases had no gene match. Per germline, CDR1 MRHNA and CDR2 SNTAGT. There are 15 residues in the CDR3. The CDR3 protein is CASTPDRAWNYGYTF. The CDR3 coding sequence is TGTGCCAGCACCCCTGACAGGGCCTGGAACTATGGCTACACCTTC.

V is TRBV6-5 and J is TRBJ2-7; 7 bases fit TRBD1. CDR3 size: 15 residues. Germline V gives CDR1 MNHEY, CDR2 SVGAGI. The trim removed 5 bases at V and 2 bases at J, leaving 9 bases unmatched. The CDR3 loop is CASSNRQGRTYEQYF. In DNA form, the CDR3 reads TGTGCCAGCAGTAACCGACAGGGCAGGACCTACGAGCAGTACTTC.

The rearrangement uses TRBV4-1 and TRBJ1-2, with TRBD1 matching over 7 bases. J was trimmed by 7 bases and V by 4 bases; bases with no gene match: 6. The CDR3 contains 13 residues. Germline V gene lookup returns CDR1 MGHRA and CDR2 YSYEKL. The CDR3 nucleotides are TGCGCCAGCAGCCCGCGGGACAGCCCTGGCTACACCTTC. Its translation: CASSPRDSPGYTF.

The CDR3 is CASRPGLAGYYEQYF. For the CDR3, the DNA is TGTGCCAGCAGGCCAGGACTAGCGGGTTACTACGAGCAGTACTTC. The genes are TRBV11-2 and TRBJ2-7; the match to TRBD2 covers 11 bases. V lost 6 bases, J lost 3 bases, and 7 bases stayed unmatched. The CDR3 length is 15 residues. Germline V CDR1 and CDR2: SGHAT, FQNNGV.

The rearrangement uses TRBV15 and TRBJ2-7, with 8 bases lining up with TRBD1. Germline trimming cut 1 base from V and 2 bases from J; bases unmatched to any gene: 7. This CDR3 has 16 amino acids. Per germline, CDR1 LNHNV and CDR2 YYDKDF (reference sequence). CDR3 in amino acids: CATSRVTGTGPYEQYF. The CDR3 DNA reads as TGTGCCACCAGCAGAGTTACCGGGACAGGACCCTACGAGCAGTACTTC.

The rearrangement uses TRBV4-3 and TRBJ2-1; D not certain. Per germline, CDR1 LGHNA and CDR2 YSLEER. The length of the CDR3 is 14 residues. V lost 1 base, J lost 3 bases, and 7 bases lay in between. The CDR3 loop is CASSQAPGYNEQFF. The CDR3 bases are TGCGCCAGCAGCCAAGCGCCCGGCTACAATGAGCAGTTCTTC.

The chain combines TRBV2 with TRBJ2-5; the match to TRBD2 covers 16 bases. The CDR3 covers 17 residues. Germline V gives CDR1 SNHLY, CDR2 FYNNEI. The trim removed 6 bases at V and 2 bases at J, leaving 6 bases unmatched. The CDR3 DNA is TGTGCCAGCAGCGCCGGGACTAGCGGGAGGGGGCAAGAGACCCAGTACTTC. Translated: CASSAGTSGRGQETQYF.

The J gene is TRBJ2-1, the V gene TRBV7-2; 10 bases are a match to TRBD1. The germline CDR1 and CDR2 sequences are SGHTA and FQGNSA. The ends lost 5 bases at V and 9 bases at J; junction bases unmatched: 10. The CDR3 extends over 15 amino acids. The CDR3 DNA reads as TGTGCCAGCAGCCTCCTGGACAGGGGGAAATCTGAGCAGTTCTTC. Translation gives CASSLLDRGKSEQFF.

The chain uses TRBV2 and TRBJ1-2; TRBD1 might be the D (6 bases). The CDR3 spans 14 residues. In germline, CDR1 is SNHLY, CDR2 FYNNEI. The V and J ends lost 8 bases and 5 bases respectively, with 18 bases between them. This chain's CDR3 is CASLTGTRLYGYTF. The DNA of the CDR3 is TGTGCCAGCTTAACCGGGACACGACTTTATGGCTACACCTTC.

Concerning this clone: A read error may account for a junction end that differs from germline. The chain is built from TRBV29-1 and TRBJ2-7; TRBD1 aligns across 9 bases. This CDR3 region has 15 residues. CDR1 SQVTM and CDR2 ANQGSEA come from the germline V gene. The CDR3 DNA reads TGCAGCGTCGAAGGGACAGGGTCTAGCTCCTACGAGCAGTACTTC. Translation: CSVEGTGSSSYEQYF.

This chain uses TRBV6-1 with TRBJ1-1; no firm D call. Germline lookup yields CDR1 MNHNS and CDR2 SASEGT. This CDR3 contains 17 residues. V was pared by 1 base and J by 5 bases, with 20 bases between. The CDR3 DNA reads TGTGCCAGCAGTGAAGTTTGGCGGGGAGGAGCGAGGACTGAAGCTTTCTTT. Its translation: CASSEVWRGGARTEAFF.

The rearrangement joins TRBV6-5 to TRBJ1-2; TRBD1 is a possible D gene (6 bases). Between the trimmed V and J ends, which lost 2 bases and 4 bases, there was a span of 14 bases. Germline V lookup: CDR1 MNHEY, CDR2 SVGAGI. This CDR3 spans 15 amino acids. CDR3 sequence (DNA): TGTGCCAGCAGTTACAGGGGGGGCTTCGGCTATGGCTACACCTTC. It encodes CASSYRGGFGYGYTF.

CDR3 protein: CASSESWRGFF. CDR3 nucleotides: TGTGCCAGCAGTGAAAGCTGGAGGGGGTTCTTC. The gene calls are TRBV6-1 and TRBJ2-1, with D perhaps TRBD2 (6 bases). CDR1 MNHNS and CDR2 SASEGT come from the germline V gene. CDR3 length: 11 amino acids. With 2 bases removed from V and 15 bases from J, the gap between germline ends came to 11 bases.

The chain recombines TRBV28 with TRBJ2-7; D not resolved. CDR1 is MDHEN and CDR2 is SYDVKM in the germline V gene. With 3 bases removed from V and 4 bases from J, the gap between germline ends came to 7 bases. CDR3 size: 12 residues. The CDR3 sequence: CASSLPGYEQYF. Written as DNA, the CDR3 is TGTGCCAGCAGTTTGCCCGGGTACGAGCAGTACTTC. The entire variable domain, with the rest obtained from reference TRBV28 and TRBJ2-7, is as follows: DVKVTQSSRYLVKRTGEKVFLECVQDMDHENMFWYRQDPGLGLRLIYFSYDVKMKEKGDIPEGYSVSREKKERFSLILESASTNQTSMYLCASSLPGYEQYFGPGTRLTVT.

The V call is TRBV7-9, the J call TRBJ2-5, with 8 bases fitting TRBD1. Germline trimming cut 5 bases from V and 3 bases from J; bases unmatched to any gene: 11. CDR1 SEHNR and CDR2 FQNEAQ come from the germline V gene (reference sequence). This CDR3 has 16 residues. In DNA, the CDR3 is TGTGCCAGCAGCCCAGACAGGGGCGGCGGCAAAGAGACCCAGTACTTC. It translates to CASSPDRGGGKETQYF.

V and J are TRBV19 and TRBJ2-7; 7 bases match TRBD1. Losses at the gene ends were 4 bases for V and 2 bases for J; bases not matched to a gene: 8. The germline CDR1 and CDR2 sequences are LNHDA and SQIVND (reference sequence). CDR3 size: 15 residues. Written as DNA, the CDR3 is TGTGCCAGTAGTAATAGGGACAGCCAAACCTACGAGCAGTACTTC. The encoded protein is CASSNRDSQTYEQYF. Variable domain in full (rest from reference TRBV19 and TRBJ2-7): DGGITQSPKYLFRKEGQNVTLSCEQNLNHDAMYWYRQDPGQGLRLIYYSQIVNDFQKGDIAEGYSVSREKKESFPLTVTSAQKNPTAFYLCASSNRDSQTYEQYFGPGTRLTVT.

The chain links TRBV19 to TRBJ2-7, with D possibly matching TRBD2 (6 bases). V was trimmed by 6 bases and J by 0 bases, leaving 12 bases between them. Per germline, CDR1 LNHDA and CDR2 SQIVND (reference sequence). The CDR3 covers 14 residues. The CDR3 loop reads CASRAGLYSYEQYF. The CDR3 DNA is TGTGCCAGTAGAGCGGGCCTTTACTCCTACGAGCAGTACTTC.

The chain combines TRBV18 with TRBJ2-7; D is possibly TRBD2 (6 bases). Looked up from germline, CDR1 is KGHSH and CDR2 is LQKENI. The CDR3 contains 14 residues. Trimming stripped 5 bases from V and 0 bases from J, with 11 bases between. Written as DNA, the CDR3 is TGTGCCAGCTCAAGGGGACTGTCCTCCTACGAGCAGTACTTC. This sequence encodes CASSRGLSSYEQYF.